This TCR beta chain was documented in a study of T cells after yellow fever vaccination. TCRdb processed the 5' RACE reads anew with MiXCR; each CDR3 protein has one entry. The sample has about 160,000 distinct CDR3 sequences; around 7% are singletons. CDR1 is MDHEN and CDR2 is SYDVKM in the germline V gene. The ends were cut back, 9 bases at V and 0 bases at J, with 9 bases in the middle. This CDR3 region has 13 residues. This clonotype was picked up many times. Specimen: CD4+ T cells sorted from PBMCs, collected 5 to 6 days after the first yellow fever vaccination. The sequence was collected from a man aged 18 to 30 who received the YFV17D yellow fever vaccine. The chain links TRBV28 to TRBJ2-1; tentatively, D is TRBD1 (6 bases). This CDR3 is CASTGSSYNEQFF. For the CDR3, the DNA is TGTGCCAGTACAGGGAGCTCCTACAATGAGCAGTTCTTC.